The 28 T cell receptor beta chains given below trace back to one sample, sequenced in a study of T cell repertoires in cytomegalovirus infection. Each CDR3 protein gets one entry after TCRdb re-called the reads with MiXCR. The sample lists under 850,000 distinct CDR3 sequences, around 31% seen once, with 15% to 20% in the top ten. Which antigens these TCRs recognize remains unknown. The specimen comprised cultured PBMCs, sampled from culture after CMV antigen stimulation. The source of these receptors is a human donor in good health (CMV status not recorded). Some clones in this sample may be carry-over from other donors' samples.

In its sample, this clonotype was seen a few times. Here the CDR3 reads CASSIRPSGSNEQFF. CDR3 nucleotide sequence: TGTGCCAGTAGTATTCGTCCTAGCGGGAGTAATGAGCAGTTCTTC. This chain links TRBV19 with TRBJ2-1; 10 positions agree with TRBD2. Losses at the gene ends were 3 bases for V and 7 bases for J; bases not matched to a gene: 6. Germline CDR1 is LNHDA and CDR2 is SQIVND (reference sequence). The CDR3 length is 15 residues.

This clonotype was seen ten or more times. The rearrangement joins TRBV27 to TRBJ1-4, with 9 bases matching TRBD1. The ends lost 4 bases at V and 10 bases at J; junction bases unmatched: 10. Germline-derived CDR1 and CDR2 are MNHEY and SMNVEV (reference sequence). The CDR3 length is 15 residues. The chain's CDR3 is CASSSRQGGGVKLFF. CDR3 coding DNA: TGTGCCAGCAGTTCCAGACAGGGGGGAGGTGTAAAACTGTTTTTT.

This sequence joins TRBV10-3 and TRBJ2-1; perhaps TRBD2 as D (6 bases). Germline V lookup: CDR1 ENHRY, CDR2 SYGVKD. V gave up 3 bases and J gave up 4 bases, with 13 bases separating them. The CDR3 consists of 15 residues. In DNA form, the CDR3 reads TGTGCCATCAGTGATGGGGGGAACTCATACAATGAGCAGTTCTTC. This gives the protein CAISDGGNSYNEQFF.

Turning to this clonotype: A much larger clonotype is one base distant, so this may be a read error. The genes are TRBV7-2 and TRBJ1-1; 8 bases agree with TRBD1. The CDR3 sequence is 14 residues long. With V trimmed by 4 bases and J by 4 bases, 5 bases remained unmatched. In germline, CDR1 is SGHTA, CDR2 FQGNSA. This CDR3 is CASSSNRGITEAFF. Written as DNA, the CDR3 is TGTGCCAGCAGCTCCAACAGGGGGATCACTGAAGCTTTCTTT.

This clonotype has a handful of counts. V and J are TRBV6-5 and TRBJ1-2, with TRBD1 as a possible D gene (5 bases). CDR1 MNHEY and CDR2 SVGAGI come from the germline V gene. There are 15 residues in the CDR3. Trimming left V 2 bases short and J 11 bases short, with 21 bases between. The chain's CDR3 is CASSYGVQWQGEYTF. In DNA form, the CDR3 reads TGTGCCAGCAGTTACGGGGTCCAGTGGCAGGGTGAATACACCTTC.

The chain uses TRBV19 and TRBJ2-3; 7 bases agree with TRBD2. Trimming removed 6 bases from V and 2 bases from J; junction bases left unmatched: 8. The germline V gene has CDR1 LNHDA and CDR2 SQIVND (reference sequence). This CDR3 comprises 15 residues. The CDR3 nucleotides read TGTGCCAGTAGACCGGGGAGCGGGACCACAGATACGCAGTATTTT. Protein product: CASRPGSGTTDTQYF.

In its sample, this clonotype was seen many times. The chain employs TRBV7-6 and TRBJ1-1; no clear D. There are 15 residues in the CDR3. V lost 1 base to trimming and J lost 0 bases, with 9 bases between them. Germline-derived CDR1 and CDR2 are SGHVS and FNYEAQ. Here the CDR3 reads CASSLGSGLNTEAFF. CDR3 bases: TGTGCCAGCAGCTTAGGTTCCGGACTGAACACTGAAGCTTTCTTT.

This clonotype was seen only a few times. V gene TRBV7-2 combines with J gene TRBJ2-7, with D possibly being TRBD2 (5 bases). CDR1 and CDR2 from the germline V gene are SGHTA and FQGNSA. The CDR3 extends over 13 amino acids. V was clipped by 5 bases and J by 3 bases, with 11 bases between them. DNA of the CDR3: TGTGCCAGCAGCCTTACCGCGGGCTACGAGCAGTACTTC. Amino acid sequence: CASSLTAGYEQYF.

There are many counts of this clonotype. This chain's CDR3 is CASSIGSGFLAGELFF. As DNA, the CDR3 is TGTGCCAGTAGTATCGGGTCGGGATTCCTAGCCGGGGAGCTGTTTTTT. The V call is TRBV19, the J call TRBJ2-2, with a possible D match to TRBD2 (5 bases). The CDR3 consists of 16 residues. CDR1 and CDR2 from the germline V gene are LNHDA and SQIVND (reference sequence). V was shortened by 3 bases and J by 6 bases, with 17 bases between the two germline ends.

This clonotype was found a few times. The gene calls are TRBV4-1 and TRBJ1-6; tentatively, D is TRBD1 (6 bases). This CDR3 has 16 residues. Trimming removed 1 base at V and 4 bases at J, with 11 bases between. From germline, CDR1 is MGHRA and CDR2 YSYEKL. The chain's CDR3 is CASSQGGGQYNSPLHF. The CDR3 DNA follows: TGCGCCAGCAGCCAAGGAGGCGGACAGTATAATTCACCCCTCCACTTT.

This chain joins TRBV12-3 or TRBV12-4 and TRBJ2-3, with 10 nucleotides matching TRBD2. The CDR3 is 14 residues long. The V segment lost 6 bases and the J segment 6 bases; nucleotides outside the gene matches: 6. CDR3 sequence reads: CASSRAGGRDTQYF. As DNA, the CDR3 is TGTGCCAGCAGCCGAGCGGGGGGGCGGGATACGCAGTATTTT.

This clonotype showed up just a few times. The chain links TRBV18 to TRBJ2-7, with D hard to call. Trimming shortened V by 6 bases and J by 4 bases, and 13 bases separated the two germline ends. The germline V gene encodes CDR1 KGHSH and CDR2 LQKENI. The CDR3 consists of 13 residues. The chain's CDR3 is CASSPAWVYEQYF. CDR3 DNA sequence: TGTGCCAGCTCCCCGGCCTGGGTGTACGAGCAGTACTTC. The full variable domain, in which reference TRBV18 and TRBJ2-7 provide the parts outside the CDR3, is NAGVMQNPRHLVRRRGQEARLRCSPMKGHSHVYWYRQLPEEGLKFMVYLQKENIIDESGMPKERFSAEFPKEGPSILRIQQVVRGDSAAYFCASSPAWVYEQYFGPGTRLTVT.

This chain links TRBV18 with TRBJ2-1; D not resolved. Germline loops: CDR1 KGHSH, CDR2 LQKENI. Trimming removed 3 bases from V and 0 bases from J, with 9 bases in between. The CDR3 has 15 amino acids. CDR3 in DNA: TGTGCCAGCTCACCTAGCCGAACCTCCTACAATGAGCAGTTCTTC. It specifies CASSPSRTSYNEQFF. Variable domain in full (rest from reference TRBV18 and TRBJ2-1): NAGVMQNPRHLVRRRGQEARLRCSPMKGHSHVYWYRQLPEEGLKFMVYLQKENIIDESGMPKERFSAEFPKEGPSILRIQQVVRGDSAAYFCASSPSRTSYNEQFFGPGTRLTVL.

The rearrangement uses TRBV7-6 and TRBJ2-5, with D tentatively TRBD1 (7 bases). CDR3 length: 14 amino acids. CDR1 is SGHVS, CDR2 FNYEAQ, per germline. With 5 bases removed from V and 9 bases from J, the gap between germline ends came to 19 bases. In DNA form, the CDR3 reads TGTGCCAGCAGCCCGCGGGACAGTAAAAGGGCCCAGTACTTC. Translating it yields CASSPRDSKRAQYF.

This clonotype was detected only once. The J gene is TRBJ2-1, the V gene TRBV6-5; 7 bases are shared with TRBD2. The V gene end was trimmed by 5 bases and the J gene end by 3 bases; junction bases not matched to a gene: 4. Germline CDR1 MNHEY, CDR2 SVGAGI. The CDR3 covers 14 residues. The DNA for the CDR3 is TGTGCCAGCAGTAGCGGGATTATCTACAATGAGCAGTTCTTC. Its translation is CASSSGIIYNEQFF.

There are a few counts of this clonotype. The V gene is TRBV12-5, the J gene TRBJ2-3; tentative D call: TRBD1 (6 bases). The length of the CDR3 is 14 residues. Trimming pared 3 bases from V and 3 bases from J, leaving 10 bases between. The germline V gene encodes CDR1 LGHNT and CDR2 FRNRAP. CDR3 nucleotides: TGTGCTAGTGGTTTTCGGACAGAAACAGATACGCAGTATTTT. Translated: CASGFRTETDTQYF.

This chain connects TRBV6-2 or TRBV6-3 to TRBJ1-3; D unclear. The CDR3 spans 15 residues. Germline V gene sequence: CDR1 MNHEY, CDR2 SVGEGT. The ends were cut back, 0 bases at V and 0 bases at J, with 6 bases in the middle. In nucleotides, the CDR3 is TGTGCCAGCAGTTACTCGGCAGCCTCTGGAAACACCATATATTTT. Its protein product is CASSYSAASGNTIYF.

The rearrangement uses TRBV14 and TRBJ2-1; TRBD1 aligns across 7 bases. The V segment lost 0 bases and the J segment 5 bases; nucleotides outside the gene matches: 4. This CDR3 comprises 15 residues. Germline V lookup: CDR1 SGHDN, CDR2 FVKESK. CDR3 amino acids: CASSQEPGQHNEQFF. For the CDR3, the DNA is TGTGCCAGCAGCCAAGAGCCGGGACAGCACAATGAGCAGTTCTTC.

The rearrangement uses TRBV20-1 and TRBJ1-6; tentatively, D is TRBD1 (6 bases). V lost 3 bases, J lost 7 bases, and 10 bases lay in between. CDR1 DFQATT and CDR2 SNEGSKA come from the germline V gene (reference sequence). This CDR3 has 13 residues. In DNA form, the CDR3 reads TGCAGTGCTAGTGTGGGGGCAAATTCACCCCTCCACTTT. Translated: CSASVGANSPLHF.

This chain links TRBV5-1 with TRBJ2-7; D gene unclear. Looked up from germline, CDR1 is SGHRS and CDR2 is YFSETQ. Trimming stripped 0 bases from V and 0 bases from J, with 10 bases between. The CDR3 is made up of 15 amino acids. Here the CDR3 reads CASSLGASASYEQYF. The CDR3 DNA sequence: TGCGCCAGCAGCTTGGGGGCCAGCGCCTCCTACGAGCAGTACTTC.

The sample holds a few counts of this clonotype. The rearrangement uses TRBV7-2 and TRBJ1-1; weak D call: TRBD1 (5 bases). Trimming took 6 bases from V and 0 from J, leaving 8 bases between them. This CDR3 has 13 residues. Germline V CDR1 and CDR2: SGHTA, FQGNSA. CDR3 sequence reads: CASRRQMNTEAFF. Written as DNA, the CDR3 is TGTGCCAGCAGAAGACAGATGAACACTGAAGCTTTCTTT.

This clonotype has only a few counts. This chain links TRBV7-9 with TRBJ1-6, with 9 nucleotides matching TRBD1. This CDR3 is 15 amino acids long. Trimming removed 5 bases from V and 10 bases from J; junction bases left unmatched: 9. Germline lookup yields CDR1 SEHNR and CDR2 FQNEAQ (reference sequence). The CDR3 reads CASSAPGQGRSPLHF. DNA of the CDR3: TGTGCCAGCAGCGCCCCGGGACAGGGACGATCACCCCTCCACTTT.

The chain links TRBV20-1 to TRBJ2-4; 10 bases line up with TRBD2. This CDR3 is 14 amino acids long. V trimming: 2 bases; J trimming: 7 bases; junction bases outside the gene matches: 5. Germline loops: CDR1 DFQATT, CDR2 SNEGSKA (reference sequence). CDR3 in amino acids: CSARMLAGVNIQYF. The DNA for the CDR3 is TGCAGTGCTAGAATGCTAGCGGGGGTGAACATTCAGTACTTC.

This chain links TRBV2 with TRBJ1-2; no definite D call. The germline gives CDR1 SNHLY, CDR2 FYNNEI. The CDR3 contains 11 residues. V was pared by 3 bases and J by 8 bases, with 7 bases between. The CDR3 nucleotides are TGTGCCAGCAGTGATTGGGCGGGCTACACCTTC. This translates into CASSDWAGYTF.

This clonotype was counted between two and nine times. The CDR3, as DNA: TGTGCCAGCAGCTCAAGAGGGAGAAGTCAGGACGAGCAGTACTTC. Protein: CASSSRGRSQDEQYF. The chain couples TRBV7-2 to TRBJ2-7; maybe TRBD2 (5 bases). Germline values: CDR1 SGHTA, CDR2 FQGNSA. This CDR3 comprises 15 residues. Trimming took 4 bases from V and 5 from J, leaving 18 bases between them.

V is TRBV5-1 and J is TRBJ2-1; D gene unclear. V was shortened by 0 bases and J by 8 bases, with 12 bases between the two germline ends. The CDR3 is 14 residues long. Germline V gene data show CDR1 as SGHRS and CDR2 as YFSETQ. The CDR3: CASSLGLSGDEQFF. The CDR3 coding sequence is TGCGCCAGCAGCTTGGGGCTATCTGGGGATGAGCAGTTCTTC. Full variable domain (rest looked up from reference TRBV5-1 and TRBJ2-1): KAGVTQTPRYLIKTRGQQVTLSCSPISGHRSVSWYQQTPGQGLQFLFEYFSETQRNKGNFPGRFSGRQFSNSRSEMNVSTLELGDSALYLCASSLGLSGDEQFFGPGTRLTVL.

V gene TRBV10-3 combines with J gene TRBJ2-1; 9 bases map to TRBD1. This CDR3 spans 16 amino acids. V was clipped by 0 bases and J by 5 bases; unmatched bases: 5. Looked up from germline, CDR1 is ENHRY and CDR2 is SYGVKD. Written as DNA, the CDR3 is TGTGCCATCAGTGAGTCAGACAGGGGGGTAGACAATGAGCAGTTCTTC. Its translation: CAISESDRGVDNEQFF.

This clonotype was picked up a small number of times. The chain recombines TRBV20-1 with TRBJ2-7; 7 nucleotides line up with TRBD1. CDR1 DFQATT and CDR2 SNEGSKA come from the germline V gene (reference sequence). This CDR3 spans 13 amino acids. V shed 5 bases and J 3 bases; nucleotides not matched to a gene: 7. The CDR3 DNA sequence: TGCAGTGCTGCCGGGACAGATTTCTACGAGCAGTACTTC. Translating it yields CSAAGTDFYEQYF.